The rows below give T cell receptor beta chains drawn from one sample of a study of shared clonotypes between healthy human individuals. TCRdb keeps only in-frame clones here, not all; method: immunoSEQ multiplex PCR. Of about 680,000 clones in the sample, roughly 70% were seen once. Input material: memory CD4+ T cells sorted from blood. These TCRs come from a woman in her thirties in good health. The CDR3 runs from the conserved cysteine through the conserved F or W.

V gene,CDR3 length,CDR3 protein
TRBV28,16,CASSLPGHSAKNIQYF
TRBV6-5,16,CASSYSFPSGTQEQFF
TRBV7-9,14,CASSLHNQGRGAFF
TRBV6-4,13,CASSDGDNTEAFF
TRBV28,16,CASTTPLGTVNTEAFF
TRBV7-6,13,CASSPYRSYEQYF
TRBV15,17,CATSREQGGTYGNEQFF
TRBV5-8,15,CASSLRTSGYNEQFF
TRBV28,17,CASSSTRQGGGNQPQHF
TRBV28,12,CASGLSRNEQFF
TRBV5-4,17,CASSLGLAGGYTDTQYF
TRBV5-8,17,CASSPGTVGGFNQPQHF
TRBV7-6,17,CASSSRQGAFSTYEQYF
TRBV10-2,16,CASSGDLAGVWYEQYF
TRBV9,17,CASSQSLAVSSYNEQFF
TRBV5-1,14,CASRPALRGNEQFF
TRBV7-7,12,CASSSTTDTQYF
TRBV10-2,20,CASSEDIRRQPQKANEKLFF
TRBV19,14,CASSTSSGKDEQFF
TRBV27,15,CASSGGDRTLYGYTF
TRBV28,16,CASSSTGTGLGYGYTF
TRBV15,14,CATSRIRGVETQYF
TRBV11-2,15,CASSLMGQEQETQYF
TRBV21-1,14,CASSIRGLGDTQYF
TRBV7-6,19,CASSLTSPRSSGIYNEQFF
TRBV7-7,14,CASSPRAVGDTQYF
TRBV5-5,15,CASSLDTINNQPQHF
TRBV18,15,CASSPDPTGNYGYTF
TRBV28,16,CASSFTSGRASGELFF
TRBV5-6,16,CASSLRGGQGNEKLFF